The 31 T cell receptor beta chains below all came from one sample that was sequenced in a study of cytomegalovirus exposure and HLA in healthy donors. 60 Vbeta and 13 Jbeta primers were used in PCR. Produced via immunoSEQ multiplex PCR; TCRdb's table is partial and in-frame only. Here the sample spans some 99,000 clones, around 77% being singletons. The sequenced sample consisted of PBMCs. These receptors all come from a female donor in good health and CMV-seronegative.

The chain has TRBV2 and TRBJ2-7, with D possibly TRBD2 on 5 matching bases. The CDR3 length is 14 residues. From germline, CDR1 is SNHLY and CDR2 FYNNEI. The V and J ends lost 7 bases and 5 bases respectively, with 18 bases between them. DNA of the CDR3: TGTGCCAGCAACCTCCGGCGAGGGCGTAACGAGCAGTACTTC. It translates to CASNLRRGRNEQYF. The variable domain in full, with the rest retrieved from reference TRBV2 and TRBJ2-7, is EPEVTQTPSHQVTQMGQEVILRCVPISNHLYFYWYRQILGQKVEFLVSFYNNEISEKSEIFDDQFSVERPDGSNFTLKIRSTKLEDSAMYFCASNLRRGRNEQYFGPGTRLTVT.

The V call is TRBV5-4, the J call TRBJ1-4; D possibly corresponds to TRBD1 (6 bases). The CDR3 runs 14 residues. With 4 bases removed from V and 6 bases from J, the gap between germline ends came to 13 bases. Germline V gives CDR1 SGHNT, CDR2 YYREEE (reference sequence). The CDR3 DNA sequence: TGTGCCAGCAGCAATCAGGGGTCGGATGAAAAACTGTTTTTT. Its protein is CASSNQGSDEKLFF.

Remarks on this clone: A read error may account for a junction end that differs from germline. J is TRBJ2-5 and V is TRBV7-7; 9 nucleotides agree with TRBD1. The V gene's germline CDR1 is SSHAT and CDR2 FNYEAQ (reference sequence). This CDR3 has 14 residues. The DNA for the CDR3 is TGTGCTAGCAGCTCACAGGGGGCGGGAGAGACCCAGTACTTC. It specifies CASSSQGAGETQYF.

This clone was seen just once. The CDR3 nucleotides are TGTGCCAGCAGTCGGGGGGTCTACGAGCAGTACTTC. Its translation: CASSRGVYEQYF. This chain links TRBV6-1 with TRBJ2-7; 7 bases match TRBD2. The CDR3 has 12 amino acids. J lost 3 bases, V lost 5 bases, and 1 base had no gene match. The V gene's germline CDR1 is MNHNS and CDR2 SASEGT.

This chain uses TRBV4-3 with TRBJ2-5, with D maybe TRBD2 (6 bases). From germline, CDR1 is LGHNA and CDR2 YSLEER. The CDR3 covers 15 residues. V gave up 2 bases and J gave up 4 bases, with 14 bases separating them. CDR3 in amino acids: CASSQTGTVSETQYF. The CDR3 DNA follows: TGCGCCAGCAGCCAAACCGGGACTGTATCAGAGACCCAGTACTTC.

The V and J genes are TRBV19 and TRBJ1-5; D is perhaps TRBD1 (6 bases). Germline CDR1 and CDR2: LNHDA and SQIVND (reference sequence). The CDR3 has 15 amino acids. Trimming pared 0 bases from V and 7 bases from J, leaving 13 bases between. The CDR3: CASSIDSGAGQPQHF. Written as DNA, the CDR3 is TGTGCCAGTAGTATAGATTCAGGGGCCGGGCAGCCCCAGCATTTT.

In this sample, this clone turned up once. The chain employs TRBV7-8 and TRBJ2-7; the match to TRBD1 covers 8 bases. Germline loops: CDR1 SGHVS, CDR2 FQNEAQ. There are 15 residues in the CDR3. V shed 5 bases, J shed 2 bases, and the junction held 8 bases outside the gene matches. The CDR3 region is CASSPGGRSPYEQYF. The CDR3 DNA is TGTGCCAGCAGCCCAGGGGGCCGGTCCCCCTACGAGCAGTACTTC.

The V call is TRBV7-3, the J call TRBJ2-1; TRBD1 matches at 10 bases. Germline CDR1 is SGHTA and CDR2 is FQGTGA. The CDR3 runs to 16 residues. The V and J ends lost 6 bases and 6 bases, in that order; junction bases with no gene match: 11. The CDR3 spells CASSSTGTGVANEQFF. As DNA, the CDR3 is TGTGCCAGCAGTTCCACCGGGACAGGGGTTGCCAATGAGCAGTTCTTC. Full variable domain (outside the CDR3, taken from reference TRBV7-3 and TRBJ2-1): GAGVSQTPSNKVTEKGKYVELRCDPISGHTALYWYRQSLGQGPEFLIYFQGTGAADDSGLPNDRFFAVRPEGSVSTLKIQRTERGDSAVYLCASSSTGTGVANEQFFGPGTRLTVL.

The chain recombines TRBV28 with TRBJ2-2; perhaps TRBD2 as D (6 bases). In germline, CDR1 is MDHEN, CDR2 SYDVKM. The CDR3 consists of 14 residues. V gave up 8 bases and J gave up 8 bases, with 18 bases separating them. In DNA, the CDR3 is TGTGCCAGCCGGGACTCCACCCGGTGGGGGGAGCTGTTTTTT. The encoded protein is CASRDSTRWGELFF.

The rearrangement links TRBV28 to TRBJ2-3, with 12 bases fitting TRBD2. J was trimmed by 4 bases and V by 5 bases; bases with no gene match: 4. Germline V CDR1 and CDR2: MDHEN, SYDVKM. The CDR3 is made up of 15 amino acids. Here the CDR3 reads CASSPPSGRADTQYF. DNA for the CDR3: TGTGCCAGCAGTCCACCTAGCGGGAGGGCAGATACGCAGTATTTT.

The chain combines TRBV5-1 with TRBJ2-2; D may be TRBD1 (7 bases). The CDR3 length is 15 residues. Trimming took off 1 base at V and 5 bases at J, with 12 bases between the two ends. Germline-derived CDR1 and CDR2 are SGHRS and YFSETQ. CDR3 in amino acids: CASSLQAGGTGELFF. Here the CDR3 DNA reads TGCGCCAGCAGCTTGCAAGCAGGGGGGACCGGGGAGCTGTTTTTT.

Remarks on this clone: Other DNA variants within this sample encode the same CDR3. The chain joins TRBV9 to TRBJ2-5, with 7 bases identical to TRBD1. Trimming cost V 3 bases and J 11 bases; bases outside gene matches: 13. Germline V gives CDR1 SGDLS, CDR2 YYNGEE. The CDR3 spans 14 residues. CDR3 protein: CASSAQLSEGAQYF. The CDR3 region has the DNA TGTGCCAGCAGCGCACAACTGAGTGAGGGGGCTCAGTACTTC.

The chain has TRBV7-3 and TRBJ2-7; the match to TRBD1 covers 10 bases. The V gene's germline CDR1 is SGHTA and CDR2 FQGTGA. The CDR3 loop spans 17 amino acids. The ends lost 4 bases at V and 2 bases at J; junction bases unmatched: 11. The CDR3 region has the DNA TGTGCCAGCAGCTACCGGGACAGGGGACATCATACCTACGAGCAGTACTTC. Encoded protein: CASSYRDRGHHTYEQYF. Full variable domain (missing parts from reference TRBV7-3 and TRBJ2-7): GAGVSQTPSNKVTEKGKYVELRCDPISGHTALYWYRQSLGQGPEFLIYFQGTGAADDSGLPNDRFFAVRPEGSVSTLKIQRTERGDSAVYLCASSYRDRGHHTYEQYFGPGTRLTVT.

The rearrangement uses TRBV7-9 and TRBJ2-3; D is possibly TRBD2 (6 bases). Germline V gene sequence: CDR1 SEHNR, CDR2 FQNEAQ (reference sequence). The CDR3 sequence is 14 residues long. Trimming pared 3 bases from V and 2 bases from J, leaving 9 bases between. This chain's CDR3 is CASSFGGLTDTQYF. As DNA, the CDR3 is TGTGCCAGCAGCTTTGGGGGACTCACAGATACGCAGTATTTT.

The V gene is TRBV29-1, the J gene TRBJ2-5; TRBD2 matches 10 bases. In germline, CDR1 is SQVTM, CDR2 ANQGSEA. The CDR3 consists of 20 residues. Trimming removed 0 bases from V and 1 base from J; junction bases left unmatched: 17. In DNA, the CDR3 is TGCAGCGTTGAAGACCATTCTAGCGGGAGTGGGGTCTATGGCCAAGAGACCCAGTACTTC. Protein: CSVEDHSSGSGVYGQETQYF.

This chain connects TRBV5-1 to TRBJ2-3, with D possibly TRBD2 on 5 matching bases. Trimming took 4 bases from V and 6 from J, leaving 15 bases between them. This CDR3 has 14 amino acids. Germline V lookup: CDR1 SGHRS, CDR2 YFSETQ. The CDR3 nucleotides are TGCGCCAGCAGCCCTGGTGGTAGCGTGGATACGCAGTATTTT. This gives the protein CASSPGGSVDTQYF.

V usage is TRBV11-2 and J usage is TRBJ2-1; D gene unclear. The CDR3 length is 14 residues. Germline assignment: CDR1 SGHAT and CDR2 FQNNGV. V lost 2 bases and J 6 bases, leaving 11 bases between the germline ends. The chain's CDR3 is CASSLKNNPNEQFF. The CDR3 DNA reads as TGTGCCAGCAGCTTAAAGAACAATCCCAATGAGCAGTTCTTC.

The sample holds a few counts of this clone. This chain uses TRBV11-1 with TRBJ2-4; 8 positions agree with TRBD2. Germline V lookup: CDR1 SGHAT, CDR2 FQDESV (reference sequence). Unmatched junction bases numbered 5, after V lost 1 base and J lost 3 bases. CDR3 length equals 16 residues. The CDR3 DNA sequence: TGTGCCAGCAGCTTAGAGCGGGGGCGTGTCAAAAACATTCAGTACTTC. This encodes CASSLERGRVKNIQYF.

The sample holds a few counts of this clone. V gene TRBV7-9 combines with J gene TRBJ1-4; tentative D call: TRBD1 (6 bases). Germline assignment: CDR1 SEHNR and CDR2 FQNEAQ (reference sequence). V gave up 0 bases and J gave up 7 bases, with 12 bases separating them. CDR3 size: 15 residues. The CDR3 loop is CASSLASGGSEKLFF. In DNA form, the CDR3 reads TGTGCCAGCAGCTTAGCGAGCGGGGGCAGTGAAAAACTGTTTTTT.

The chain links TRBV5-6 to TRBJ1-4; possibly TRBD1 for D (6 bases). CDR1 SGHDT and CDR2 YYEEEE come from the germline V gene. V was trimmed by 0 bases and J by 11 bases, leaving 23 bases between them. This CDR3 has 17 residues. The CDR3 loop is CASSLGRAGAARDKLFF. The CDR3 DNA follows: TGTGCCAGCAGCTTGGGTAGAGCAGGGGCAGCAAGGGACAAACTGTTTTTT.

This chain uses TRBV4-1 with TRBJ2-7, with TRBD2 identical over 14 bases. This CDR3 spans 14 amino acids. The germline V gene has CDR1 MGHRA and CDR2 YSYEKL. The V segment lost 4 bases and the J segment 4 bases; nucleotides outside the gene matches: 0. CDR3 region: CASSRLAGGYEQYF. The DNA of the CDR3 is TGCGCCAGCAGCCGACTAGCGGGAGGGTACGAGCAGTACTTC.

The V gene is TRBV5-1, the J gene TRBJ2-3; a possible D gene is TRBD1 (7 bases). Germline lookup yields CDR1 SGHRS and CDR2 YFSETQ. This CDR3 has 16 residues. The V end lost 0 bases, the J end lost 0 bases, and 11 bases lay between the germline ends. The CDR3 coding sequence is TGCGCCAGCAGCTTGGGCGGGACAGTAAGCACAGATACGCAGTATTTT. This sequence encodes CASSLGGTVSTDTQYF.

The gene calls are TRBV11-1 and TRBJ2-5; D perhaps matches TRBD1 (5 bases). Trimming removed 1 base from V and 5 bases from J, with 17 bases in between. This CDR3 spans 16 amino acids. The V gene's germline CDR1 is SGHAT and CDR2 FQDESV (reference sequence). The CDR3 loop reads CASSLVVGSSGETQYF. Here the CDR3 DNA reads TGTGCCAGCAGCTTAGTAGTAGGCAGCTCAGGGGAGACCCAGTACTTC.

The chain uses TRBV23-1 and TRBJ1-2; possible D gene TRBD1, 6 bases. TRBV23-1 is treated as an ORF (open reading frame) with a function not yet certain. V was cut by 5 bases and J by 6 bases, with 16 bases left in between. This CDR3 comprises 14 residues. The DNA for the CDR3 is TGCGCCAGCAGTAAGTCCAGGGGCATTCATGGCTACACCTTC. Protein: CASSKSRGIHGYTF.

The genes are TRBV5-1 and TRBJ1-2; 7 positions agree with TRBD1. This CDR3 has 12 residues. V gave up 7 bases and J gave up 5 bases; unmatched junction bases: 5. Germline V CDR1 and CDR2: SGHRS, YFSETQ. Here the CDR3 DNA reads TGCGCCAGCGCACAGGGGACTTATGGCTACACCTTC. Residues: CASAQGTYGYTF. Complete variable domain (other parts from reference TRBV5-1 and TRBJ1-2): KAGVTQTPRYLIKTRGQQVTLSCSPISGHRSVSWYQQTPGQGLQFLFEYFSETQRNKGNFPGRFSGRQFSNSRSEMNVSTLELGDSALYLCASAQGTYGYTFGSGTRLTVV.

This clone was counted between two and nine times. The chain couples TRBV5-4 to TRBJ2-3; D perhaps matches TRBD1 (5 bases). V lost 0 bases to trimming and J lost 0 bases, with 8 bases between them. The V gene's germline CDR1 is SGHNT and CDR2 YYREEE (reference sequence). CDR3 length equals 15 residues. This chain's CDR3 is CASSLDQGSTDTQYF. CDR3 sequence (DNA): TGTGCCAGCAGCTTGGACCAGGGTAGCACAGATACGCAGTATTTT.

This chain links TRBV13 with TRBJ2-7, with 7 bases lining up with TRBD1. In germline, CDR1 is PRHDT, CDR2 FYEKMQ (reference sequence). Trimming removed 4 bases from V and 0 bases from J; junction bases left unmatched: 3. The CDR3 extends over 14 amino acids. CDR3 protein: CASSYRDSSYEQYF. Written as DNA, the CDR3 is TGTGCCAGCAGCTATCGGGACAGCTCCTACGAGCAGTACTTC.

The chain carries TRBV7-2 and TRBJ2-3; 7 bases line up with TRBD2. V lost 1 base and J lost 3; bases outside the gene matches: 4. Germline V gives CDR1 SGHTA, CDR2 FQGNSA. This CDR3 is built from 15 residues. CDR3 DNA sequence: TGTGCCAGCAGCTTAGGCGGGAGTGGAACAGATACGCAGTATTTT. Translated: CASSLGGSGTDTQYF.

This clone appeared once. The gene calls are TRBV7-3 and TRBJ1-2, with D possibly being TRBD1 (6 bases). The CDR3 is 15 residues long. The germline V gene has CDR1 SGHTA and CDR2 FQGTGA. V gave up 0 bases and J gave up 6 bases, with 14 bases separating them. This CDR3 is CASSLTFSQGHGYTF. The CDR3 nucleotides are TGTGCCAGCAGCTTAACGTTTTCACAGGGTCATGGCTACACCTTC.

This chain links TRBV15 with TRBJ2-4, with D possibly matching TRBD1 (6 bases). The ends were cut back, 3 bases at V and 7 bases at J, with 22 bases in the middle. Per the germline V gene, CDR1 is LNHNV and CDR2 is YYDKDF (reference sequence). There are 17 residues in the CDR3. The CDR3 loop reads CATSRVNRGGLQNIQYF. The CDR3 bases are TGTGCCACCAGCAGGGTAAACAGAGGGGGTCTGCAGAACATTCAGTACTTC.

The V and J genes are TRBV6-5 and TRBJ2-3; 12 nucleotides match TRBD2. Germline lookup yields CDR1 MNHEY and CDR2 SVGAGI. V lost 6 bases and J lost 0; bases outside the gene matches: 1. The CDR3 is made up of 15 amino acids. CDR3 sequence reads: CASRGLAGSTDTQYF. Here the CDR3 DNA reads TGTGCCAGCAGAGGACTAGCGGGGAGCACAGATACGCAGTATTTT.